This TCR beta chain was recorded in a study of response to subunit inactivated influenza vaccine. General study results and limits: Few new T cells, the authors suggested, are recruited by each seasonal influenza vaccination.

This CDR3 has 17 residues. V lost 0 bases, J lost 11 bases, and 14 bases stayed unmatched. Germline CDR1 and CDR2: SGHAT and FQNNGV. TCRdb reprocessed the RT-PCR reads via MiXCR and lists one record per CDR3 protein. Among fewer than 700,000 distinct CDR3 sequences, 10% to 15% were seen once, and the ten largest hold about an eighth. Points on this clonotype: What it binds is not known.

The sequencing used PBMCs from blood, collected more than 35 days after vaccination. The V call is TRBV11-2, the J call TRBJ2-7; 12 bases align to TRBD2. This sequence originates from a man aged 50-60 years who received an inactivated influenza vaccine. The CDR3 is CASSLDSSGLAGTRKYF. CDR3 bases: TGTGCCAGCAGCTTAGATTCGAGTGGACTAGCGGGAACGAGGAAGTACTTC.